This T cell receptor (beta chain) appears in the sequencing data of a study of tumor and adjacent non-tumor tissue in lung cancer. Study results and caveats: Top 100 clones took a larger repertoire share in normal lung.

No cell sorting was done before RNA was extracted from the tissue. Three rounds of nested PCR, following a modified ARM-PCR protocol, produced the TCRbeta library. MiXCR, run by TCRdb on the multiplex PCR reads, gives a single entry per CDR3 protein. The data contain approximately 76,000 distinct CDR3 sequences, 55% to 70% of them singletons. With respect to this clonotype: Its antigen remains unidentified.

From germline, CDR1 is MNHNY and CDR2 SVGAGI (reference sequence). The CDR3 covers 15 residues. The V and J ends lost 4 bases and 5 bases, in that order; junction bases with no gene match: 9. The sequence was obtained from a woman in her 70s with non-small cell lung cancer. The chain has TRBV6-6 and TRBJ2-5; 8 bases line up with TRBD2. Sequencing was carried out using lung tumor tissue. In DNA, the CDR3 is TGTGCCAGCAGTTTCCCCGGGGGGGCGGGGGAGACCCAGTACTTC. Its protein product is CASSFPGGAGETQYF.